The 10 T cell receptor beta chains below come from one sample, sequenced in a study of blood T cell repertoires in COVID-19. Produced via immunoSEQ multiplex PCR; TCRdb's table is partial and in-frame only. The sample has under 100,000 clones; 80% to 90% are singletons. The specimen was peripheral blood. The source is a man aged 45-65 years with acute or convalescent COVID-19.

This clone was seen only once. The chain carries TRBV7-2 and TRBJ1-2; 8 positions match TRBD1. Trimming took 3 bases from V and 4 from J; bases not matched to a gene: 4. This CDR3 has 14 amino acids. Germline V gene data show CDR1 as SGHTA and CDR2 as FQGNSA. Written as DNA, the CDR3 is TGTGCCAGCAGCTTGCCGGGACAGGCCTATGGCTACACCTTC. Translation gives CASSLPGQAYGYTF.

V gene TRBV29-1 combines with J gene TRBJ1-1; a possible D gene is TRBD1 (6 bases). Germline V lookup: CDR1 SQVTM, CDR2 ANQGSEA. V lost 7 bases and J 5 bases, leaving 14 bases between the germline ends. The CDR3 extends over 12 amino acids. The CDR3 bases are TGCAGCGGGCAGGGGTTCGATACTGAAGCTTTCTTT. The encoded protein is CSGQGFDTEAFF.

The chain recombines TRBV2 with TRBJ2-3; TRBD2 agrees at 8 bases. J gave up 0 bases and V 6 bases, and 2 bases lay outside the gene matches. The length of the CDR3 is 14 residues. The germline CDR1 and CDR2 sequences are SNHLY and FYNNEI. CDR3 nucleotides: TGTGCCAGCAGCAGCGGGGGTAGCACAGATACGCAGTATTTT. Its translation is CASSSGGSTDTQYF. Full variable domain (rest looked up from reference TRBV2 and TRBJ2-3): EPEVTQTPSHQVTQMGQEVILRCVPISNHLYFYWYRQILGQKVEFLVSFYNNEISEKSEIFDDQFSVERPDGSNFTLKIRSTKLEDSAMYFCASSSGGSTDTQYFGPGTRLTVL.

CDR3 loop: CAWVEQGRIGSPLHF. The DNA of the CDR3 is TGTGCCTGGGTGGAACAGGGGCGAATCGGGTCACCCCTCCACTTT. The chain joins TRBV30 to TRBJ1-6; TRBD1 agrees at 7 bases. The CDR3 runs to 15 residues. The germline V gene encodes CDR1 GTSNPN and CDR2 SVGIG (reference sequence). The J segment lost 10 bases and the V segment lost 5 bases, leaving 14 bases of the junction unmatched.

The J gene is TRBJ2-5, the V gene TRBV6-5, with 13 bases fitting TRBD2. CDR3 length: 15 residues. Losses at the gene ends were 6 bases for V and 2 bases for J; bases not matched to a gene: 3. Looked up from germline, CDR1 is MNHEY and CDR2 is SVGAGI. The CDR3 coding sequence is TGTGCCAGCAGCACTAGCGGGGGGGATCAAGAGACCCAGTACTTC. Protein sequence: CASSTSGGDQETQYF.

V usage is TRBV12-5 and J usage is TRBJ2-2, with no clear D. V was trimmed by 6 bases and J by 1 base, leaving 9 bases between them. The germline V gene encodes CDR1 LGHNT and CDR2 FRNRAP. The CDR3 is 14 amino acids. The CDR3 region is CASGYNRNTGELFF. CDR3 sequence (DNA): TGTGCTAGTGGATACAACAGGAACACCGGGGAGCTGTTTTTT.

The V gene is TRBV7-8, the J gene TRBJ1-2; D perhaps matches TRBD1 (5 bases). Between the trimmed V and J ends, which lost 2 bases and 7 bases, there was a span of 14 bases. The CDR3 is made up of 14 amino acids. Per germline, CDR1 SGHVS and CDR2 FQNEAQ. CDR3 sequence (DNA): TGTGCCAGCAGCTTAATCCGGGACTCGCGTGGCTACACCTTC. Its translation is CASSLIRDSRGYTF.

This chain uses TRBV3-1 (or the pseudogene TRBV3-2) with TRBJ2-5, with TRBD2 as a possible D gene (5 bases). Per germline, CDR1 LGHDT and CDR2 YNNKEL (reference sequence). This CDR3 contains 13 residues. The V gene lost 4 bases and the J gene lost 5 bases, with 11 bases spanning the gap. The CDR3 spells CASSLLSGETQYF. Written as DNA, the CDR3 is TGTGCCAGCAGCCTCCTCTCGGGGGAGACCCAGTACTTC.

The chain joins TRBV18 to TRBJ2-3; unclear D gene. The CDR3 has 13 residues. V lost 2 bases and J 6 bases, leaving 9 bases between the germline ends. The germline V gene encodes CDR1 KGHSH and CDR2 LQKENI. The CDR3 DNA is TGTGCCAGCTCACCAATAGAAGTGGATACGCAGTATTTT. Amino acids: CASSPIEVDTQYF.

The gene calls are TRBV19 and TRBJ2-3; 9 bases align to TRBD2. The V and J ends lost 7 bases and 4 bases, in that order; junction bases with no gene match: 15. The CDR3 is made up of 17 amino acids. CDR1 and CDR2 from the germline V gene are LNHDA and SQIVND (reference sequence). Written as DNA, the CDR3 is TGTGCCAGTACCAGTTTTGCGGGGGGGCCGCGCGCAGATACGCAGTATTTT. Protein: CASTSFAGGPRADTQYF. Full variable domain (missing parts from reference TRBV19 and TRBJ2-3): DGGITQSPKYLFRKEGQNVTLSCEQNLNHDAMYWYRQDPGQGLRLIYYSQIVNDFQKGDIAEGYSVSREKKESFPLTVTSAQKNPTAFYLCASTSFAGGPRADTQYFGPGTRLTVL.